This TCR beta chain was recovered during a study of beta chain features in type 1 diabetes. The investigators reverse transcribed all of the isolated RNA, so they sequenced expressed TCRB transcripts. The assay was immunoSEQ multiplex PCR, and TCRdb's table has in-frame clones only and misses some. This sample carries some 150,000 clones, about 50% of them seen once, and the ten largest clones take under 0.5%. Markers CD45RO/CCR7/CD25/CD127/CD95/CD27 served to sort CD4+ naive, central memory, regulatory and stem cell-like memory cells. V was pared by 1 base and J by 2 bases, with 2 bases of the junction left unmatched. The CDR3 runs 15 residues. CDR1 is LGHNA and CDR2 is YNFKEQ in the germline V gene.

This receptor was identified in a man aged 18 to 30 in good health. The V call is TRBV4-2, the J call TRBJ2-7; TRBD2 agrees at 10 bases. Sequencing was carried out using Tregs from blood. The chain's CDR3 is CASSQGSGGTYEQYF. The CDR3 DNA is TGTGCCAGCAGCCAAGGTAGCGGGGGGACCTACGAGCAGTACTTC.